The 32 T cell receptor beta chains below come from one sample, sequenced in a study of blood T cell repertoires in COVID-19. TCRdb's table, derived via immunoSEQ multiplex PCR, lists solely in-frame clones and lacks some. The sample lists hundreds of thousands of clones, roughly 85% occurring once. Sequencing was done on a sample of PBMCs or T cells enriched from blood (not recorded which). These receptors all stem from a woman between 18 and 30 years old with acute COVID-19.

The J gene is TRBJ2-1, the V gene TRBV28, with 10 bases matching TRBD1. Germline loops: CDR1 MDHEN, CDR2 SYDVKM. V gave up 4 bases and J gave up 6 bases; unmatched junction bases: 6. This CDR3 is 15 amino acids long. The CDR3 reads CASSSPGQGFNEQFF. The CDR3 DNA reads TGTGCCAGCAGTTCCCCGGGACAGGGGTTCAATGAGCAGTTCTTC.

The gene calls are TRBV7-3 and TRBJ2-1; tentative D call: TRBD2 (5 bases). CDR1 and CDR2 (germline): SGHTA, FQGTGA. The CDR3 has 15 amino acids. Between the trimmed V and J ends, which lost 2 bases and 9 bases, there was a span of 17 bases. Here the CDR3 reads CASSLGTTPSPEQFF. For the CDR3, the DNA is TGTGCCAGCAGCTTAGGTACTACCCCTAGCCCTGAGCAGTTCTTC.

V is TRBV7-9 and J is TRBJ1-2; D uncertain. This CDR3 is built from 11 residues. V shed 9 bases and J shed 3 bases, with 8 bases lying between them. Germline-derived CDR1 and CDR2 are SEHNR and FQNEAQ (reference sequence). DNA for the CDR3: TGTGCCAGTGGGAGGGACTATGGCTACACCTTC. Protein: CASGRDYGYTF.

V is TRBV6-5 and J is TRBJ1-1, with D unclear. The CDR3 extends over 14 amino acids. CDR1 is MNHEY and CDR2 is SVGAGI in the germline V gene. Trimming removed 6 bases at V and 0 bases at J, with 11 bases between. This chain's CDR3 is CASSPSYVNTEAFF. The CDR3 DNA is TGTGCCAGCAGCCCATCCTACGTGAACACTGAAGCTTTCTTT.

J is TRBJ2-7 and V is TRBV21-1; the D call TRBD1 from the table was never checked on the DNA. TRBV21-1 is a pseudogene. The CDR3 covers 19 residues. The chain's CDR3 is CASSNLIAGSTGGGYEQYF. The CDR3 DNA reads TGTGCCAGCAGCAACCTCATCGCAGGATCGACAGGGGGCGGTTACGAGCAGTACTTC.

The rearrangement uses TRBV19 and TRBJ1-5, with D hard to call. Germline V gives CDR1 LNHDA, CDR2 SQIVND (reference sequence). V was shortened by 6 bases and J by 3 bases, with 12 bases between the two germline ends. The CDR3 totals 14 residues. CDR3 coding DNA: TGTGCCAGTAGCGAGCCACAGTACAATCAGCCCCAGCATTTT. Its protein is CASSEPQYNQPQHF. The full variable domain, its missing parts supplied by reference TRBV19 and TRBJ1-5, is DGGITQSPKYLFRKEGQNVTLSCEQNLNHDAMYWYRQDPGQGLRLIYYSQIVNDFQKGDIAEGYSVSREKKESFPLTVTSAQKNPTAFYLCASSEPQYNQPQHFGDGTRLSIL.

The chain links TRBV7-9 to TRBJ1-5, with D perhaps TRBD1 (6 bases). Germline V gene data show CDR1 as SEHNR and CDR2 as FQNEAQ (reference sequence). V was trimmed by 1 base and J by 2 bases, leaving 21 bases between them. There are 19 residues in the CDR3. CDR3 residues: CASSLVNFTGKIGNQPQHF. In DNA, the CDR3 is TGTGCCAGCAGCTTAGTTAATTTTACAGGGAAGATTGGCAATCAGCCCCAGCATTTT.

This clone was seen more than once but under ten times. The chain has TRBV29-1 and TRBJ2-2; tentatively, D is TRBD2 (5 bases). Trimming cost V 5 bases and J 7 bases, with 14 bases left between them. The germline gives CDR1 SQVTM, CDR2 ANQGSEA. This CDR3 is built from 13 residues. The CDR3: CSVPTGRIGELFF. CDR3 DNA sequence: TGCAGCGTTCCGACGGGGAGAATCGGGGAGCTGTTTTTT.

J is TRBJ1-3 and V is TRBV13; no clear D gene. Germline values: CDR1 PRHDT, CDR2 FYEKMQ (reference sequence). This CDR3 spans 15 amino acids. V lost 6 bases, J lost 4 bases, and 16 bases lay in between. Written as DNA, the CDR3 is TGTGCCAGCAGTTCCCTTCGGGTTTTAGGAAACACCATATATTTT. Translating gives CASSSLRVLGNTIYF.

The chain recombines TRBV28 with TRBJ1-4; D possibly corresponds to TRBD1 (6 bases). Trimming shortened V by 4 bases and J by 4 bases, and 10 bases separated the two germline ends. Germline V lookup: CDR1 MDHEN, CDR2 SYDVKM. The CDR3 loop spans 14 amino acids. The CDR3 here is CASSSGRGNEKLFF. The CDR3, as DNA: TGTGCCAGCAGTTCGGGCAGGGGTAATGAAAAACTGTTTTTT.

The rearrangement joins TRBV28 to TRBJ2-1; 7 positions match TRBD1. The V gene's germline CDR1 is MDHEN and CDR2 SYDVKM. The CDR3 loop spans 15 amino acids. Trimming took 5 bases from V and 5 from J; bases not matched to a gene: 9. The CDR3: CASSAHPQGNNEQFF. CDR3 coding DNA: TGTGCCAGCAGTGCTCACCCACAGGGGAACAATGAGCAGTTCTTC.

V usage is TRBV13 and J usage is TRBJ2-3; possible D gene TRBD2, 7 bases. The CDR3 contains 17 residues. Trimming pared 4 bases from V and 3 bases from J, leaving 20 bases between. CDR1 and CDR2 (germline): PRHDT, FYEKMQ (reference sequence). In DNA form, the CDR3 reads TGTGCCAGCAGCTCGCTCTCGCGGGGGCCTATGACAGATACGCAGTATTTT. It codes for CASSSLSRGPMTDTQYF.

The J gene is TRBJ2-7, the V gene TRBV5-8; 10 bases align to TRBD2. Germline loops: CDR1 SGHTS, CDR2 YDEGEE. CDR3 length: 14 amino acids. V gave up 4 bases and J gave up 5 bases; unmatched junction bases: 6. CDR3 sequence (DNA): TGTGCCAGCAGCCCGGCGCTAGCGGGAGACGAGCAGTACTTC. This translates into CASSPALAGDEQYF. Combining the CDR3 with reference TRBV5-8 and TRBJ2-7 gives the whole variable domain EAGVTQSPTHLIKTRGQQATLRCSPISGHTSVYWYQQALGLGLQFLLWYDEGEERNRGNFPPRFSGRQFPNYSSELNVNALELEDSALYLCASSPALAGDEQYFGPGTRLTVT.

The chain combines TRBV9 with TRBJ2-1; TRBD2 aligns across 7 bases. From germline, CDR1 is SGDLS and CDR2 YYNGEE. This CDR3 has 15 residues. V was clipped by 0 bases and J by 3 bases; unmatched bases: 3. The CDR3 loop reads CASSVAGGGYNEQFF. In DNA form, the CDR3 reads TGTGCCAGCAGCGTAGCTGGCGGGGGCTACAATGAGCAGTTCTTC.

About this clone: One end of the junction varies from germline; a read error may be responsible. CDR3 in amino acids: CVIKSRTSGGSSYNEQFF. CDR3 DNA sequence: TGTGTCATCAAATCAAGGACTAGCGGGGGGTCGAGTTACAATGAGCAGTTCTTC. The chain combines TRBV10-3 with TRBJ2-1, with TRBD2 matching 14 bases. The CDR3 loop spans 18 amino acids. Germline loops: CDR1 ENHRY, CDR2 SYGVKD.

J is TRBJ1-1 and V is TRBV7-8, with D possibly TRBD1 on 6 matching bases. Trimming left V 1 base short and J 1 base short, with 13 bases between. Germline V gives CDR1 SGHVS, CDR2 FQNEAQ. This CDR3 has 16 amino acids. The CDR3 sequence is CASSLELGGRNTEAFF. DNA for the CDR3: TGTGCCAGCAGCTTAGAACTTGGGGGCAGGAACACTGAAGCTTTCTTT. The full variable domain, rest sourced from reference TRBV7-8 and TRBJ1-1, is GAGVSQSPRYKVAKRGQDVALRCDPISGHVSLFWYQQALGQGPEFLTYFQNEAQLDKSGLPSDRFFAERPEGSVSTLKIQRTQQEDSAVYLCASSLELGGRNTEAFFGQGTRLTVV.

J is TRBJ1-6 and V is TRBV6-5; D perhaps matches TRBD1 (6 bases). V shed 3 bases and J shed 7 bases, with 13 bases lying between them. This CDR3 has 15 amino acids. Germline values: CDR1 MNHEY, CDR2 SVGAGI. CDR3 region: CASSYFNRENSPLHF. The CDR3 DNA reads as TGTGCCAGCAGTTATTTTAACAGGGAAAATTCACCCCTCCACTTT.

The chain links TRBV2 to TRBJ2-7, with D possibly being TRBD2 (5 bases). From germline, CDR1 is SNHLY and CDR2 FYNNEI. Trimming took off 1 base at V and 2 bases at J, with 15 bases between the two ends. This CDR3 is built from 16 residues. CDR3 sequence reads: CASSEGSGLSTYEQYF. CDR3 bases: TGTGCCAGCAGTGAAGGATCAGGACTTTCAACCTACGAGCAGTACTTC.

The rearrangement uses TRBV9 and TRBJ1-4; D remains unclear. CDR1 is SGDLS, CDR2 YYNGEE, per germline. This CDR3 is 18 amino acids long. Between the trimmed V and J ends, which lost 5 bases and 3 bases, there was a span of 23 bases. CDR3 DNA sequence: TGTGCCAGCAGGGCAACTCTCCGGAGGTGTCAGTCTAATGAAAAACTGTTTTTT. Translating gives CASRATLRRCQSNEKLFF.

A few counts support this clone. The chain couples TRBV7-2 to TRBJ1-1; D is unresolved. The CDR3 contains 14 residues. With 4 bases removed from V and 1 base from J, the gap between germline ends came to 10 bases. Germline V gene sequence: CDR1 SGHTA, CDR2 FQGNSA. This CDR3 reads CASSYLGKNTEAFF. CDR3 coding DNA: TGTGCCAGCAGCTATCTAGGAAAGAACACTGAAGCTTTCTTT.

About this clone: The germline gene is not matched at one end of the junction; a read error may be the cause. CDR3 coding DNA: TGTGCCGGCAGTTACTCAGTCCGGGACTATGGCTACACCTTC. This encodes CAGSYSVRDYGYTF. The chain uses TRBV6-5 and TRBJ1-2; D gene uncertain. The CDR3 length is 14 residues. Germline loops: CDR1 MNHEY, CDR2 SVGAGI.

The rearrangement uses TRBV2 and TRBJ2-5; weak D call: TRBD2 (6 bases). Trimming stripped 5 bases from V and 5 bases from J, with 12 bases between. The CDR3 runs to 13 residues. Per germline, CDR1 SNHLY and CDR2 FYNNEI. CDR3 nucleotide sequence: TGTGCCAGCAGTCAGACTAGTCGGGAGACCCAGTACTTC. This translates into CASSQTSRETQYF.

The chain carries TRBV12-3 or TRBV12-4 and TRBJ1-2; no firm D call. V was clipped by 6 bases and J by 8 bases, with 16 bases between them. This CDR3 is 13 amino acids long. The CDR3 loop is CASRYDGFKGYTF. CDR3 in DNA: TGTGCCAGCAGATACGACGGGTTTAAGGGCTACACCTTC.

The chain carries TRBV3-1 (or the pseudogene TRBV3-2) and TRBJ1-1, with a possible D match to TRBD1 (5 bases). The germline V gene encodes CDR1 LGHDT and CDR2 YNNKEL (reference sequence). V lost 0 bases to trimming and J lost 4 bases, with 9 bases between them. This CDR3 comprises 14 residues. The CDR3 protein is CASSQEGGGTEAFF. The CDR3 DNA follows: TGTGCCAGCAGCCAAGAGGGCGGGGGCACTGAAGCTTTCTTT.

The chain employs TRBV15 and TRBJ1-5, with TRBD1 as a possible D gene (5 bases). Germline CDR1 LNHNV, CDR2 YYDKDF (reference sequence). V lost 2 bases to trimming and J lost 11 bases, with 13 bases between them. The CDR3 contains 13 residues. Here the CDR3 reads CATSRSQAVAQHF. For the CDR3, the DNA is TGTGCCACCAGCAGATCACAGGCAGTGGCCCAGCATTTT.

The chain joins TRBV29-1 to TRBJ2-3, with D tentatively TRBD1 (6 bases). Trimming pared 6 bases from V and 0 bases from J, leaving 22 bases between. The CDR3 has 17 amino acids. The germline V gene encodes CDR1 SQVTM and CDR2 ANQGSEA. The CDR3 reads CSVLRSDRSLSTDTQYF. CDR3 coding DNA: TGCAGCGTCCTAAGATCGGACAGATCCCTCAGCACAGATACGCAGTATTTT.

This clone was detected only a few times. This chain uses TRBV11-2 with TRBJ2-2; 12 bases agree with TRBD2. V was pared by 7 bases and J by 5 bases, with 8 bases of the junction left unmatched. This CDR3 is built from 16 residues. The germline gives CDR1 SGHAT, CDR2 FQNNGV. The CDR3 loop reads CASNRGGTSGTGELFF. Written as DNA, the CDR3 is TGTGCCAGCAACCGAGGGGGGACTAGCGGGACCGGGGAGCTGTTTTTT. Using reference TRBV11-2 and TRBJ2-2 for the parts outside the CDR3, the full variable domain is EAGVAQSPRYKIIEKRQSVAFWCNPISGHATLYWYQQILGQGPKLLIQFQNNGVVDDSQLPKDRFSAERLKGVDSTLKIQPAKLEDSAVYLCASNRGGTSGTGELFFGEGSRLTVL.

The gene calls are TRBV4-3 and TRBJ1-6; TRBD1 matches at 7 bases. This CDR3 has 15 residues. Germline lookup yields CDR1 LGHNA and CDR2 YSLEER. The trim removed 2 bases at V and 7 bases at J, leaving 5 bases unmatched. The CDR3 coding sequence is TGCGCCAGCAGCCAACCGGGACAGCTAAATTCACCCCTCCACTTT. Residues: CASSQPGQLNSPLHF.

Comment on this clone: The sample holds other DNA sequences that translate to the same CDR3. The chain is built from TRBV2 and TRBJ2-5; a possible D gene is TRBD1 (5 bases). The ends were cut back, 2 bases at V and 2 bases at J, with 9 bases in the middle. The CDR3 sequence is 14 residues long. The germline V gene has CDR1 SNHLY and CDR2 FYNNEI. The CDR3 sequence is CASSESTVQETQYF. The CDR3 DNA follows: TGTGCCAGCAGTGAATCGACAGTGCAAGAGACCCAGTACTTC.

The chain is built from TRBV19 and TRBJ2-7, with a possible D match to TRBD1 (6 bases). Trimming stripped 0 bases from V and 2 bases from J, with 17 bases between. The CDR3 is 17 residues long. Germline lookup yields CDR1 LNHDA and CDR2 SQIVND (reference sequence). CDR3 in DNA: TGTGCCAGTAGTATAGACCTCGGAGAGGGGGTTCCCTACGAGCAGTACTTC. Its protein product is CASSIDLGEGVPYEQYF.

This chain joins TRBV28 and TRBJ2-7; the match to TRBD1 covers 7 bases. Unmatched junction bases numbered 3, after V lost 4 bases and J lost 6 bases. CDR3 size: 12 residues. Germline V gene sequence: CDR1 MDHEN, CDR2 SYDVKM. The CDR3 here is CASSSTGVEQYF. CDR3 nucleotide sequence: TGTGCCAGCAGTTCTACAGGGGTCGAGCAGTACTTC.

The chain recombines TRBV2 with TRBJ2-2, with 10 bases that match TRBD2. Trimming at V came to 3 bases and at J to 7 bases, leaving 11 bases not matched to a gene. The CDR3 has 17 residues. Germline loops: CDR1 SNHLY, CDR2 FYNNEI. In DNA, the CDR3 is TGTGCCAGCAGTGACTACACTAGCGGGAAATATTTCGGGGAGCTGTTTTTT. As protein: CASSDYTSGKYFGELFF.